The clone carrying this T cell receptor beta chain was counted between two and nine times. Its antigen remains unidentified. The entry originates in a study of radiation and T cells in renal cell carcinoma. Study-level points and caveats: Irradiated tumors had higher TCR clonality than control tumors. Irradiated tumors held more dominant CDR3 motifs than control tumors.

This table comes from immunoSEQ multiplex PCR, and its TCRdb copy is limited to in-frame clones, with some not included. This sample has some 25,000 clones; nearly 60% occur once, and the top ten carry approximately 23%. The germline V gene has CDR1 LNHDA and CDR2 SQIVND (reference sequence). CDR3 length: 15 residues. Trimming took 5 bases from V and 2 from J, leaving 12 bases between them. As for treatment: treatment-naive control, cytoreductive nephrectomy. Controls were unirradiated tumors from treatment-naive cytoreductive nephrectomy patients. The patient's renal cell carcinoma had clear cell pathology.

The chain employs TRBV19 and TRBJ1-4, with D unclear. The sequencing here drew on tumor tissue, taken from a patient whose treatment was nephrectomy without radiotherapy. This sequence was found in a man aged 35 to 55 with renal cell carcinoma. The chain's CDR3 is CASSPWAATNEKLFF. Here the CDR3 DNA reads TGTGCCAGTAGTCCTTGGGCAGCGACTAATGAAAAACTGTTTTTT. The full variable domain, in which reference TRBV19 and TRBJ1-4 provide the parts outside the CDR3, is DGGITQSPKYLFRKEGQNVTLSCEQNLNHDAMYWYRQDPGQGLRLIYYSQIVNDFQKGDIAEGYSVSREKKESFPLTVTSAQKNPTAFYLCASSPWAATNEKLFFGSGTQLSVL.